This passage covers 26 T cell receptor beta chains from one sample sequenced in a study of spatial heterogeneity in lung cancer. The study's findings and limits: The study found that expanded intratumoral alpha and beta TCR counts tracked tumor mutation counts.

Antigens for these TCRs are unknown. The time point denotes: sample taken at primary tumor resection. From the 5' RACE reads, TCRdb called clonotypes with MiXCR, one entry per CDR3 protein. Of about 17,000 distinct CDR3 sequences detected, 6.2% appear once; the ten largest clones hold 6.8%. The material sequenced was lung tumor tissue, taken at surgery. These receptors originate from a male donor with early-stage non-small cell lung cancer.

This clonotype appeared many times. This beta chain is off target for a library built for alpha chains, so its abundance means little. The genes are TRBV20-1 and TRBJ1-6, with 9 bases fitting TRBD1. The CDR3 totals 15 residues. J lost 10 bases, V lost 5 bases, and 12 bases had no gene match. Germline CDR1 and CDR2: DFQATT and SNEGSKA (reference sequence). CDR3 sequence reads: CSARVQTGGGSPLHF. CDR3 bases: TGCAGTGCTCGGGTTCAAACAGGGGGCGGGTCACCCCTCCACTTT.

This clonotype occurred many times. The library was built for alpha chains, so this beta chain is an off-target read and its size means little. The genes are TRBV7-6 and TRBJ1-1, with D hard to call. The CDR3 has 13 amino acids. V was cut by 1 base and J by 5 bases, with 8 bases left in between. Germline loops: CDR1 SGHVS, CDR2 FNYEAQ. CDR3 in DNA: TGTGCCAGCAGCTTAGAAGCGGGTACTGAAGCTTTCTTT. Protein sequence: CASSLEAGTEAFF.

To note about this clonotype: Being off target in a library aimed at alpha chains, this beta chain has a size of little meaning. The rearrangement joins TRBV6-2 or TRBV6-3 to TRBJ2-1, with 8 bases lining up with TRBD1. Trimming at V came to 0 bases and at J to 6 bases, leaving 4 bases not matched to a gene. CDR3 length: 15 amino acids. Germline V gene sequence: CDR1 MNHEY, CDR2 SVGEGT. The CDR3: CASSYSRTGINEQFF. CDR3 nucleotides: TGTGCCAGCAGTTACTCTCGGACAGGGATCAATGAGCAGTTCTTC.

This clonotype has at least ten counts. Little can be read into the size of this beta chain, an off-target read in a library designed for alpha chains. This chain links TRBV2 with TRBJ2-2; tentative D call: TRBD1 (5 bases). Trimming stripped 6 bases from V and 5 bases from J, with 13 bases between. This CDR3 is 14 amino acids long. The V gene's germline CDR1 is SNHLY and CDR2 FYNNEI. The CDR3 DNA is TGTGCCAGCAGAGGGGCCCTTGGGACCGGGGAGCTGTTTTTT. The encoded protein is CASRGALGTGELFF.

At least ten counts were recorded for this clonotype. For a library built for alpha chains, this beta chain is a stray read; little rests on its size. The rearrangement joins TRBV29-1 to TRBJ2-1; TRBD2 agrees at 7 bases. The CDR3 extends over 15 amino acids. The V and J ends lost 5 bases and 2 bases, in that order; junction bases with no gene match: 9. Per the germline V gene, CDR1 is SQVTM and CDR2 is ANQGSEA. The CDR3 loop is CSVRDSSGTYNEQFF. In DNA, the CDR3 is TGCAGCGTTCGTGATTCTAGCGGAACCTACAATGAGCAGTTCTTC.

This clonotype has a count of ten or more. This beta chain came through as a stray read in a library set up for alpha chains, and its size says little. V usage is TRBV12-3 or TRBV12-4 and J usage is TRBJ2-1; D unclear. V lost 3 bases to trimming and J lost 5 bases, with 5 bases between them. The CDR3 has 12 amino acids. CDR3 nucleotides: TGTGCCAGCAGTTTCCGTGACAATGAGCAGTTCTTC. Residues: CASSFRDNEQFF.

This clonotype was counted ten times or more. As an off-target read in a library built for alpha chains, this beta chain has a frequency of little significance. The chain links TRBV20-1 to TRBJ2-1; 9 positions agree with TRBD2. The CDR3 covers 15 residues. Trimming removed 3 bases from V and 4 bases from J; junction bases left unmatched: 7. Germline CDR1 reads DFQATT; CDR2 reads SNEGSKA (reference sequence). CDR3 sequence: CSARLAGLIYNEQFF. CDR3 sequence (DNA): TGCAGTGCTAGGCTAGCGGGACTTATTTACAATGAGCAGTTCTTC.

This clonotype has a count of ten or more. This beta chain slipped into a library made for alpha chains as a stray read, so its size is not meaningful. The CDR3 loop reads CASSYSTNSGNTIYF. Written as DNA, the CDR3 is TGTGCCAGCAGTTACTCGACAAACTCTGGAAACACCATATATTTT. The V call is TRBV6-8, the J call TRBJ1-3; D unresolved. Trimming pared 0 bases from V and 0 bases from J, leaving 6 bases between. CDR3 length: 15 amino acids. From germline, CDR1 is MNHGY and CDR2 SAAAGT.

Worth noting for this clonotype: In a library made to pick up alpha chains, this beta chain is a stray read with a size that means little. The chain carries TRBV7-2 and TRBJ2-5; D call uncertain. V lost 3 bases to trimming and J lost 3 bases, with 2 bases between them. The germline V gene encodes CDR1 SGHTA and CDR2 FQGNSA. CDR3 length: 11 amino acids. The CDR3 protein is CASSFKETQYF. The CDR3 region has the DNA TGTGCCAGCAGCTTTAAAGAGACCCAGTACTTC.

This clonotype was seen many times. This beta chain slipped into a library made for alpha chains as a stray read, so its size is not meaningful. This chain uses TRBV5-1 with TRBJ1-1; D might be TRBD1 (5 bases). Trimming stripped 2 bases from V and 5 bases from J, with 7 bases between. The CDR3 length is 12 residues. Germline values: CDR1 SGHRS, CDR2 YFSETQ. CDR3 DNA: TGCGCCAGCAGCTTCTCAGGGACTGAAGCTTTCTTT. It translates to CASSFSGTEAFF.

This clonotype was observed many times. This beta chain represents an off-target read in a library built for alpha chains; its size is of limited meaning. This chain joins TRBV7-2 and TRBJ1-2; D remains ambiguous. This CDR3 region has 13 residues. Trimming shortened V by 4 bases and J by 0 bases, and 6 bases separated the two germline ends. CDR1 is SGHTA and CDR2 is FQGNSA in the germline V gene. The CDR3 is CASSSLSNYGYTF. In nucleotides, the CDR3 is TGTGCCAGCAGCTCGCTATCTAACTATGGCTACACCTTC. The entire variable domain, with the rest obtained from reference TRBV7-2 and TRBJ1-2, is as follows: GAGVSQSPSNKVTEKGKDVELRCDPISGHTALYWYRQSLGQGLEFLIYFQGNSAPDKSGLPSDRFSAERTGGSVSTLTIQRTQQEDSAVYLCASSSLSNYGYTFGSGTRLTVV.

This clonotype has a count of ten or more. With the library built for alpha chains, this beta chain is off target and its frequency is not meaningful. The V gene is TRBV24-1, the J gene TRBJ2-1; D assignment may be TRBD1 or TRBD2 (5 bases each). This CDR3 has 15 residues. CDR1 is KGHDR, CDR2 SFDVKD, per germline. The V gene lost 3 bases and the J gene lost 6 bases, with 14 bases spanning the gap. The DNA for the CDR3 is TGTGCCACCAGTGATGGGTTAGTGGGGACCAATGAGCAGTTCTTC. Encoded protein: CATSDGLVGTNEQFF.

Details on this clonotype: At one of its ends the junction is not consistent with the germline gene, which may arise from a read error. This beta chain is an off-target read within a library intended for alpha chains, so its frequency means little. This sequence joins TRBV7-7 and TRBJ1-1; D unresolved. Germline values: CDR1 SSHAT, CDR2 FNYEAQ (reference sequence). This CDR3 has 13 residues. CDR3 sequence (DNA): TGTGCTAGCAGTTCCTCCACGGGCACTGAAGCTTTCTTT. Translating gives CASSSSTGTEAFF.

This clonotype was seen ten or more times. The library was prepared for alpha chains; this beta chain is a stray read, so its frequency means little. V is TRBV6-2 or TRBV6-3 and J is TRBJ2-4; D is possibly TRBD2 (6 bases). The germline V gene encodes CDR1 MNHEY and CDR2 SVGEGT. Between the trimmed V and J ends, which lost 7 bases and 8 bases, there was a span of 15 bases. The CDR3 runs 13 residues. CDR3 sequence reads: CASNTPGVDIQYF. The CDR3 region has the DNA TGTGCCAGCAACACCCCGGGGGTCGACATTCAGTACTTC.

This clonotype was seen many times. Because this beta chain is a stray read in a library intended to capture alpha chains, its abundance should not be given much weight. The V and J genes are TRBV28 and TRBJ1-5; unclear D gene. The CDR3 is made up of 11 amino acids. The germline CDR1 and CDR2 sequences are MDHEN and SYDVKM. Trimming pared 2 bases from V and 9 bases from J, leaving 5 bases between. The CDR3 loop reads CASSLTRPQHF. CDR3 DNA sequence: TGTGCCAGCAGTTTAACTCGGCCCCAGCATTTT.

Judged by abundance, this clonotype is medium-sized. The library was prepared for alpha chains; this beta chain is a stray read, so its frequency means little. The rearrangement uses TRBV29-1 and TRBJ1-4; D is unresolved. Germline V lookup: CDR1 SQVTM, CDR2 ANQGSEA. V was cut by 4 bases and J by 3 bases, with 12 bases left in between. This CDR3 spans 14 amino acids. CDR3 DNA: TGCAGCGTTGCCCCGGTTGGTGCTAATGAAAAACTGTTTTTT. This encodes CSVAPVGANEKLFF. The variable domain in full, completed from reference TRBV29-1 and TRBJ1-4, reads SAVISQKPSRDICQRGTSLTIQCQVDSQVTMMFWYRQQPGQSLTLIATANQGSEATYESGFVIDKFPISRPNLTFSTLTVSNMSPEDSSIYLCSVAPVGANEKLFFGSGTQLSVL.

This clonotype was observed at least ten times. This beta chain appears as a stray read in a library generated for alpha chains; its size is not informative. The chain carries TRBV20-1 and TRBJ2-5; 13 positions agree with TRBD2. Germline V gene sequence: CDR1 DFQATT, CDR2 SNEGSKA (reference sequence). The CDR3 has 15 residues. V was pared by 4 bases and J by 6 bases, with 8 bases of the junction left unmatched. The CDR3 loop reads CSAKEGLAGAKTQYF. CDR3 bases: TGCAGTGCTAAGGAAGGACTAGCGGGAGCGAAGACCCAGTACTTC.

This clonotype rates as medium-sized. This beta chain came through as a stray read in a library set up for alpha chains, and its size says little. The genes are TRBV14 and TRBJ1-2, with a weak D call TRBD1 (5 bases). The CDR3 runs to 13 residues. V lost 1 base, J lost 7 bases, and 10 bases lay in between. Germline-derived CDR1 and CDR2 are SGHDN and FVKESK. CDR3 in DNA: TGTGCCAGCAGCCAAGGGACAACGCGTGGCTACACCTTC. Its translation: CASSQGTTRGYTF. The whole variable domain, remainder taken from reference TRBV14 and TRBJ1-2, is EAGVTQFPSHSVIEKGQTVTLRCDPISGHDNLYWYRRVMGKEIKFLLHFVKESKQDESGMPNNRFLAERTGGTYSTLKVQPAELEDSGVYFCASSQGTTRGYTFGSGTRLTVV.

Regarding this clonotype: This beta chain slipped into a library made for alpha chains as a stray read, so its size is not meaningful. This rearrangement joins TRBV6-4 to TRBJ2-2; possibly TRBD1 or TRBD2 for D (5 bases each). Germline-derived CDR1 and CDR2 are MRHNA and SNTAGT. The ends were cut back, 6 bases at V and 4 bases at J, with 9 bases in the middle. The CDR3 consists of 13 residues. The CDR3 region has the DNA TGTGCCAGCAGCAGGGACCCCACCGGGGAGCTGTTTTTT. As protein: CASSRDPTGELFF.

This clonotype was detected many times. The library was designed around alpha chains, so this beta chain is a stray read whose abundance carries little weight. This chain's CDR3 is CASSYGTGSGEQYF. The CDR3 DNA follows: TGTGCCAGCAGTTACGGGACAGGGAGTGGGGAGCAGTACTTC. This chain connects TRBV27 to TRBJ2-7; 9 bases fit TRBD1. J lost 7 bases, V lost 4 bases, and 8 bases had no gene match. Germline assignment: CDR1 MNHEY and CDR2 SMNVEV (reference sequence). The CDR3 is made up of 14 amino acids.

This clonotype was observed a handful of times. This beta chain came through as a stray read in a library set up for alpha chains, and its size says little. The chain is built from TRBV6-5 and TRBJ2-6; D is ambiguous. Germline V lookup: CDR1 MNHEY, CDR2 SVGAGI. The CDR3 extends over 15 amino acids. V dropped 6 bases and J dropped 0 bases, with 9 bases sitting between them. CDR3 amino acids: CASRSLSSGANVLTF. The CDR3 DNA is TGTGCCAGCAGGTCCCTTTCCTCTGGGGCCAACGTCCTGACTTTC.

This clonotype was seen repeatedly, ten times or more. This beta chain appears as a stray read in a library generated for alpha chains; its size is not informative. This chain joins TRBV21-1 and TRBJ2-4; TRBD1 reflects the table's D call only, with no check against the DNA. TRBV21-1 is listed as a pseudogene. CDR3 length: 16 residues. CDR3 loop: CASSNGQGASKNIQYF. Written as DNA, the CDR3 is TGTGCCAGCAGCAACGGGCAGGGGGCCTCCAAAAACATTCAGTACTTC.

In this sample, this clonotype turned up many times. This beta chain is a stray sequence in a library constructed for alpha chains; its clone size is not meaningful. The V gene is TRBV12-3 or TRBV12-4, the J gene TRBJ2-4, with TRBD1 matching over 10 bases. The CDR3 is 15 residues long. The J segment lost 8 bases and the V segment lost 5 bases, leaving 9 bases of the junction unmatched. In nucleotides, the CDR3 is TGTGCCAGCAGTCCCCGGACAGGGGGTGGAGACATTCAGTACTTC. It specifies CASSPRTGGGDIQYF.

This clonotype has at least ten counts. This beta chain turned up in a library designed for alpha chains; as an off-target read, its abundance says little. The genes are TRBV20-1 and TRBJ2-1; 11 bases are shared with TRBD1. The CDR3 sequence is 15 residues long. The germline V gene has CDR1 DFQATT and CDR2 SNEGSKA (reference sequence). V shed 0 bases, J shed 8 bases, and the junction held 6 bases outside the gene matches. CDR3: CSARDRDRGYDEQFF. The CDR3, as DNA: TGCAGTGCTAGAGATAGGGACAGGGGGTACGATGAGCAGTTCTTC.

The table lists this clonotype with many counts. Because the library targeted alpha chains, this beta chain is an off-target read whose size means little. This chain links TRBV6-6 with TRBJ2-4; D is possibly TRBD1 (6 bases). V was cut by 5 bases and J by 0 bases, with 14 bases left in between. The CDR3 has 16 residues. The germline CDR1 and CDR2 sequences are MNHNY and SVGAGI (reference sequence). CDR3 in amino acids: CASSRQVTLAKNIQYF. Here the CDR3 DNA reads TGTGCCAGCAGTCGACAGGTCACGTTAGCCAAAAACATTCAGTACTTC.

The sample holds many counts of this clonotype. This beta chain is an off-target read within a library intended for alpha chains, so its frequency means little. The gene calls are TRBV7-6 and TRBJ2-1; 9 bases agree with TRBD2. Trimming removed 0 bases from V and 7 bases from J; junction bases left unmatched: 10. The CDR3 covers 17 residues. CDR1 is SGHVS and CDR2 is FNYEAQ in the germline V gene. CDR3 sequence reads: CASSLALGSSGRNEQFF. Here the CDR3 DNA reads TGTGCCAGCAGCTTAGCGCTTGGATCCAGCGGGAGGAATGAGCAGTTCTTC.